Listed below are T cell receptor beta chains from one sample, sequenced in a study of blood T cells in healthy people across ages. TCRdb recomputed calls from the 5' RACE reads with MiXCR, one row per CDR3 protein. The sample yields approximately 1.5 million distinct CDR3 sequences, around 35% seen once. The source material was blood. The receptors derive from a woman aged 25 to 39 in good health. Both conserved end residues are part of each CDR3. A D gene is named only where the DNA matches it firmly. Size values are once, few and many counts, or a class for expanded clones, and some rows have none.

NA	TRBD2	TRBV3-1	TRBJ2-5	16	TGTGCCTGCAGCCCCGGTCGGGGGGGTCGTTCGGAGACCCAGTACTTC	CACSPGRGGRSETQYF
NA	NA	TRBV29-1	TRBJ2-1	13	TGTAGCGCTGAAGAACGGACTCACAATGAGCAGTTCTTC	CSAEERTHNEQFF
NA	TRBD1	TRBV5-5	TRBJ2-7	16	TGTGCCAGCAGCTTGGGGGGACAGGGGGGTCTCTACGAGCAGTACTTC	CASSLGGQGGLYEQYF
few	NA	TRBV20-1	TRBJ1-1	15	TGCAGTGCTAGAGATCAACAGGGCCGGAACACTGAAGCTTTCTTT	CSARDQQGRNTEAFF
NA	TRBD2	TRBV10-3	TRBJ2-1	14	TGTGCCATCAGTGAAGGGAGGGTGACGAATGAGCAGTTCTTC	CAISEGRVTNEQFF
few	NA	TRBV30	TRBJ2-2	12	TGTGCCTCCCCAGGGTACACCGGGGAGCTGTTTTTT	CASPGYTGELFF
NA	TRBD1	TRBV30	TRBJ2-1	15	TGTGCCTGGCTAACCGGGACAGGGGGACGAAATGAGCAGTTCTTC	CAWLTGTGGRNEQFF
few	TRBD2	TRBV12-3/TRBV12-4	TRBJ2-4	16	TGTGCCAGCAGTCCCCGGACTAGCGGATATACTACGAGGCAGTACTTC	CASSPRTSGYTTRQYF
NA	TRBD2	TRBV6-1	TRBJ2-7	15	TGTGCCAGCAGTGATTACTCGGGAGGGCCCTACGAGCAGTACTTC	CASSDYSGGPYEQYF
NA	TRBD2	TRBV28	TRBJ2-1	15	TGTGCCAGCAGTACGAGCGGGAGTCCCTACAATGAGCAGTTCTTC	CASSTSGSPYNEQFF
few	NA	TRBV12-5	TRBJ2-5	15	TGTGCTAGTGCCCCGGGCGGGTTTTTAGGAGAGACCCAGTACTTC	CASAPGGFLGETQYF
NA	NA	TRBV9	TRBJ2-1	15	TGTGCCAGCAGCGTAGTGTCACGGGACATCAATGAGCAGTTCTTC	CASSVVSRDINEQFF
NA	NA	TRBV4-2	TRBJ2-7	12	TGTGCCAGCAGCCAAGCTCGGTTGGAGCAGTACTTC	CASSQARLEQYF
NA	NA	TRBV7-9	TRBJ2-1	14	TGTGCCAGCAGCCCGCGGGGGCCGGGGAATGAGCAGTTCTTC	CASSPRGPGNEQFF
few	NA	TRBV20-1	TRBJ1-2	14	TGCAGTGCCCAAAAAGGCCCCCCGGGCTATGGCTACACCTTC	CSAQKGPPGYGYTF
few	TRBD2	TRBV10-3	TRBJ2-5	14	TGTGCCATCAGGGGGACTAGCGGCCAAGAGACCCAGTACTTC	CAIRGTSGQETQYF
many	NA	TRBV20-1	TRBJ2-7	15	TGCAGTGCTAGAGTTAGTGGGACGGACCTCTTGAAGCAGTACTTC	CSARVSGTDLLKQYF
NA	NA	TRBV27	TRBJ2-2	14	TGTGCCAGCAGTCCAACACTAGAGGCCGGGGAGCTGTTTTTT	CASSPTLEAGELFF
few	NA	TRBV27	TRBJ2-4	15	TGTGCCAGCAGTCCGGCAACACTAGCCAAAAACATTCAGTACTTC	CASSPATLAKNIQYF
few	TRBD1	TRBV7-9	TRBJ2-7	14	TGTGCCAGCACCCAGGGACAGCAAACCTACGAGCAGTACTTC	CASTQGQQTYEQYF
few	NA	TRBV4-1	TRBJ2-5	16	TGCGCCAGCAGCCAAACCCCCACGGGACGGAAAGAGACCCAGTACTTC	CASSQTPTGRKETQYF
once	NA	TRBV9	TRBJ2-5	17	TGTGCCAGCAGCCCCCAAAGCAGGAACCTAAGGGGAGAGACCCAGTACTTC	CASSPQSRNLRGETQYF
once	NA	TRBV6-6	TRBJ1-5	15	TGTGCCAGCAGCCCTCGGGTGGGGAGCAATCAGCCCCAGCATTTT	CASSPRVGSNQPQHF
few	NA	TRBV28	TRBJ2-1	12	TGTGCCAGCAGTTTCAGCGGTCGTAACCAGTTCTTC	CASSFSGRNQFF
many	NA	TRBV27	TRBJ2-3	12	TGTGCCAGCAGACGAAGCACAGATACGCAGTATTTT	CASRRSTDTQYF
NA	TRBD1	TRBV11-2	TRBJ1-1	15	TGTGCCAGCAGCCCCCAGGGGGGCCCGAACACTGAAGCTTTCTTT	CASSPQGGPNTEAFF
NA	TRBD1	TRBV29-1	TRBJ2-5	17	TGCAGCGTTGAAGATCTTGAAGGACAGGGGGCTCAAGAGACCCAGTACTTC	CSVEDLEGQGAQETQYF
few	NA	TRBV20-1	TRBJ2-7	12	TGCAGTAGGGTGGGTTCAGCCTACGAGCAGTACTTC	CSRVGSAYEQYF
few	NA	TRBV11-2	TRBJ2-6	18	TGTGCCAGCAGCCCTTGGGGTCAGGCAGACTCTGGGGCCAACGTCCTGACTTTC	CASSPWGQADSGANVLTF
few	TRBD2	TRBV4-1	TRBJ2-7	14	TGCGCCAGCAGCCAAGTGGGGACTATCAACGAGCAGTACTTC	CASSQVGTINEQYF
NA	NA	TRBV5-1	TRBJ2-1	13	TGCGCCAGCAGCCCCGGTCTGGGGATTGAGCAGTTCTTC	CASSPGLGIEQFF
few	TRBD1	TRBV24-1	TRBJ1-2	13	TGTGCCACCAGCCGGGACAGGTCGAGGGACTACACCTTC	CATSRDRSRDYTF
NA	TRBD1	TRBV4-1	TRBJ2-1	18	TGCGCCAGCAGCCCGAGTGTTAAGGGGGCGGATTACTACAATGAGCAGTTCTTC	CASSPSVKGADYYNEQFF
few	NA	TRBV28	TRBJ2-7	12	TGTGCCAGCAGTTTGTCCAGGAACGAGCAGTACTTC	CASSLSRNEQYF
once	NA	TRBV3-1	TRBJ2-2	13	TGTGCCAGCAGACCTATTAAGACCGGGGAGCTGTTTTTT	CASRPIKTGELFF
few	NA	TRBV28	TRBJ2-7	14	TGTGCCAGCAGTTTAGCATCCCCCGGCTACGAGCAGTACTTC	CASSLASPGYEQYF
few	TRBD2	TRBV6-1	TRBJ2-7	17	TGTGCCAGCAGTGAGAATTCGGCGGGGGGCGGTTCTTACGAGCAGTACTTC	CASSENSAGGGSYEQYF
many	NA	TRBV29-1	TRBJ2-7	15	TGCAGCGTTGTCTTAAGGGGAACCTTAAGGAACGAGCAGTACTTC	CSVVLRGTLRNEQYF
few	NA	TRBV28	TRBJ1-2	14	TGTGCCAGCAGTTTAACGATCCAGTCTTATGGCTACACCTTC	CASSLTIQSYGYTF
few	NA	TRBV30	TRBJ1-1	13	TGTGCCTGGCGTGTAATCGCTGGTACTGAAGCTTTCTTT	CAWRVIAGTEAFF